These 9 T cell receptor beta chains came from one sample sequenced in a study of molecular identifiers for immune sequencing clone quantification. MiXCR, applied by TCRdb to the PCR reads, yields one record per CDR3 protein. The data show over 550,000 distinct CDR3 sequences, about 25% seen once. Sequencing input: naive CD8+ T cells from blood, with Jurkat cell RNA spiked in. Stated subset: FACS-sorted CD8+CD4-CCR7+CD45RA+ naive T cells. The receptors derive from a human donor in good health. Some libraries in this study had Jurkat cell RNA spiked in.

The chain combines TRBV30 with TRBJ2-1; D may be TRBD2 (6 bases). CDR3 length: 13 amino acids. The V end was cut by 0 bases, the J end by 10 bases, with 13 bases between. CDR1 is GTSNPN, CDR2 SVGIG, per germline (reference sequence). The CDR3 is CAWSVLAVGEQFF. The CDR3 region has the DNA TGTGCCTGGAGTGTACTAGCTGTTGGGGAGCAGTTCTTC.

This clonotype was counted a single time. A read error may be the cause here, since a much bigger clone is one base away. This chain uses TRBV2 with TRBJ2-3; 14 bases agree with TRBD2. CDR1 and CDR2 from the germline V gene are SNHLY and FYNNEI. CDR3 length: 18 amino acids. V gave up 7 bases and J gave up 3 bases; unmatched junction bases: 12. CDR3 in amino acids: CASNTRQGLAGATDTQYF. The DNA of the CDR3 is TGTGCCAGCAACACACGACAGGGACTAGCGGGAGCAACAGATACGCAGTATTTT. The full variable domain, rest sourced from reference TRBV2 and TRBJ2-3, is EPEVTQTPSHQVTQMGQEVILRCVPISNHLYFYWYRQILGQKVEFLVSFYNNEISEKSEIFDDQFSVERPDGSNFTLKIRSTKLEDSAMYFCASNTRQGLAGATDTQYFGPGTRLTVL.

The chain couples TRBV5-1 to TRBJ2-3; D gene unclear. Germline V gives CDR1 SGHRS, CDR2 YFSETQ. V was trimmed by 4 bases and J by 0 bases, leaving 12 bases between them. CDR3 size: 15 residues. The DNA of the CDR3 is TGCGCCAGCAGCCCCTTTTTTACTAGCACAGATACGCAGTATTTT. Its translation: CASSPFFTSTDTQYF. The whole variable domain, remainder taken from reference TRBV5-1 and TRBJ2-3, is KAGVTQTPRYLIKTRGQQVTLSCSPISGHRSVSWYQQTPGQGLQFLFEYFSETQRNKGNFPGRFSGRQFSNSRSEMNVSTLELGDSALYLCASSPFFTSTDTQYFGPGTRLTVL.

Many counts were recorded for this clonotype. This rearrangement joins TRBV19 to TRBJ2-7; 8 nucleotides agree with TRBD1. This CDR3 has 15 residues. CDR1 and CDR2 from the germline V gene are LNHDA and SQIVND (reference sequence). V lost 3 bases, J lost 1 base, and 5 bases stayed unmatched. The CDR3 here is CASSMRQGTSYEQYF. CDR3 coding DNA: TGTGCCAGTAGTATGAGACAGGGGACTTCCTACGAGCAGTACTTC.

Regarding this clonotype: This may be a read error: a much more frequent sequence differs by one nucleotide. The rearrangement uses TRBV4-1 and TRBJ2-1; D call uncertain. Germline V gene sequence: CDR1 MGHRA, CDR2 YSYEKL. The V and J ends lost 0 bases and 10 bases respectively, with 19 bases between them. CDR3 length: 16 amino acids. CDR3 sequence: CASSQEPPPSSYEQFF. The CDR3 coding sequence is TGCGCCAGCAGCCAAGAACCCCCCCCCAGCTCCTACGAGCAGTTCTTC.

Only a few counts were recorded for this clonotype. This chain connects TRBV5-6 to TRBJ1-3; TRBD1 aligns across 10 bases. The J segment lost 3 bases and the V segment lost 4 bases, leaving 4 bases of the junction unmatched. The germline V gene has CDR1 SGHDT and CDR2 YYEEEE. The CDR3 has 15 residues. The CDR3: CASSGDRGFGNTIYF. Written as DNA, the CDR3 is TGTGCCAGCAGCGGGGACAGGGGTTTTGGAAACACCATATATTTT.

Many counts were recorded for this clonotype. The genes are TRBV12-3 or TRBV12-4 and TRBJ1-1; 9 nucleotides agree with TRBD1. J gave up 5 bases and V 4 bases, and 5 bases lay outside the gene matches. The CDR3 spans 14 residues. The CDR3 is CASSSTGGQTEAFF. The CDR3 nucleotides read TGTGCCAGCAGTTCGACAGGGGGACAAACTGAAGCTTTCTTT.

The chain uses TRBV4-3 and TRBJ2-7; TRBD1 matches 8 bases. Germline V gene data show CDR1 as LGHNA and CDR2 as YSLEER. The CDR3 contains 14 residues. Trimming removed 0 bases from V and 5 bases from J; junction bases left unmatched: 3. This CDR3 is CASSQDVDRDEQYF. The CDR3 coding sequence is TGCGCCAGCAGCCAAGATGTGGACAGGGACGAGCAGTACTTC.

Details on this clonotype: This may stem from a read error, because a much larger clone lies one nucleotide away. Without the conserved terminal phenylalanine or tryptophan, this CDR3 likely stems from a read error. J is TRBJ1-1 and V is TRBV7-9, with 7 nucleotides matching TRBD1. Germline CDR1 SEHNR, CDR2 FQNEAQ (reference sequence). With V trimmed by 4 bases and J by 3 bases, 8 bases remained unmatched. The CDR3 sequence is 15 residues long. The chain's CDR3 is CASSSSTGTDTEAFL. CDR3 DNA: TGTGCCAGCAGCTCTTCGACAGGGACGGACACTGAAGCTTTCCTT.